This T cell receptor (beta chain) was sequenced in a study of shared clonotypes between healthy human individuals. About the study: Participating donors consisted of two women and a few men aged 18 to 49. Three plates each covered CD4 naive and memory; CD8 naive two, CD8 memory one.

All of the donors resided in Nashville, Tennessee, and each was a Caucasian adult. General study results and limits: Researchers sampled blood only, noting tissue repertoires likely differ.

Germline CDR1 reads SGDLS; CDR2 reads YYNGEE. Trimming took 3 bases from V and 0 from J; bases not matched to a gene: 6. The CDR3 is made up of 16 amino acids. The data were produced by immunoSEQ multiplex PCR, yet TCRdb's version contains in-frame clones alone and is incomplete. This table has about 2.3 million clones, 93% appearing once. About this clone itself: Its cognate antigen is unknown.

The receptor comes from a man between 18 and 35 years old in good health. Some clones in this sample may be carry-over from other donors' samples. The sample comprised naive CD4+ T cells from PBMCs. Sample subset: CD45RA+ positively selected. The chain is built from TRBV9 and TRBJ2-3; 8 bases fit TRBD2. The CDR3 region is CASSAASGYSTDTQYF. In DNA form, the CDR3 reads TGTGCCAGCAGCGCTGCTAGCGGGTATAGCACAGATACGCAGTATTTT.